The clone carrying this TCR beta chain has only a few counts. Its target is unknown. Single cDNA molecules in the library carried unique molecular identifiers attached during preparation. TCRdb fed the 5' RACE reads into MiXCR, producing one record per CDR3 protein. The table lists fewer than 150,000 distinct CDR3 sequences, approximately 19% of them singletons. The CDR3 length is 17 residues. Germline-derived CDR1 and CDR2 are SGHDN and FVKESK. Losses at the gene ends were 1 base for V and 4 bases for J; bases not matched to a gene: 11. This entry is derived from a study of human T cells and chemical hapten exposure. Regarding the study as a whole: Once DPC sensitization occurred, TCRs above 1 in 1000 frequency showed no change.

Unseparated into fractions, whole blood served as the source from which total RNA was extracted. This chain links TRBV14 with TRBJ1-1, with 8 bases fitting TRBD1. The sequence was obtained from a human donor in good health. The DNA of the CDR3 is TGTGCCAGCAGCCAAGGATGGGGCAGGGGGCTTGCCACTGAAGCTTTCTTT. Translating gives CASSQGWGRGLATEAFF.